Below, 27 T cell receptor beta chains from the same sample are listed, as sequenced in a study of T cells in Graves' hyperthyroidism and ophthalmopathy (dated by TCRdb to the late 2010s). The library was prepared using multiplex PCR. The run used an Illumina HiSeq 2000. The TCR beta CDR3 regions were amplified from the RNA transcripts. For the first round of RT-PCR on the TCR CDR3, the HTBI primer set was used together with the Qiagen OneStep RT-PCR kit. TCRdb trimmed the raw reads at Q25, called clones with MiXCR and kept productive beta chains. All rows with the same CDR3 protein become a single entry with the most common DNA and genes. Recorded for this sample are around 190,000 distinct CDR3 sequences; approximately 16% of them occurred a single time. The ten most abundant clones make up 53% of the sample. Specimen: blood. These receptors were obtained from a woman aged 45 to 65 with Graves' hyperthyroidism.

This clonotype was seen many times. The rearrangement joins TRBV7-9 to TRBJ1-2; TRBD1 is a possible D gene (6 bases). CDR3 length equals 12 residues. CDR1 is SEHNR and CDR2 is FQNEAQ in the germline V gene (reference sequence). With 6 bases removed from V and 3 bases from J, the gap between germline ends came to 8 bases. The CDR3, as DNA: TGTGCCAGCAGTCCAGGGGACTATGGCTACACCTTC. Translating gives CASSPGDYGYTF.

This clonotype was recorded many times. This chain links TRBV12-3 or TRBV12-4 with TRBJ2-3; 7 positions agree with TRBD2. The CDR3 length is 13 residues. V shed 7 bases, J shed 5 bases, and the junction held 6 bases outside the gene matches. The CDR3 DNA follows: TGTGCCAGCATTGTTTCGGGGGGAGATACGCAGTATTTT. It specifies CASIVSGGDTQYF.

The genes are TRBV5-1 and TRBJ2-5; D is uncertain. Germline V gene data show CDR1 as SGHRS and CDR2 as YFSETQ. There are 13 residues in the CDR3. Trimming stripped 4 bases from V and 5 bases from J, with 12 bases between. Written as DNA, the CDR3 is TGCGCCAGCAGCCGGCAAAGGGATGAGACCCAGTACTTC. Amino acids: CASSRQRDETQYF.

This clonotype was seen only a few times. The V gene is TRBV20-1, the J gene TRBJ2-1, with D perhaps matching TRBD1 or TRBD2 (5 bases each). The CDR3 runs 13 residues. Germline CDR1 and CDR2: DFQATT and SNEGSKA (reference sequence). The germline V and J ends were trimmed by 5 bases and 4 bases, with 12 bases remaining between them. The DNA of the CDR3 is TGCAGTGCTCCCCGAGGGGTATACAATGAGCAGTTCTTC. Translating it yields CSAPRGVYNEQFF.

The table lists this clonotype with many counts. The chain carries TRBV7-2 and TRBJ2-1; 14 bases line up with TRBD2. Germline trimming cut 4 bases from V and 10 bases from J; bases unmatched to any gene: 6. The CDR3 sequence is 15 residues long. Looked up from germline, CDR1 is SGHTA and CDR2 is FQGNSA. CDR3: CASSSAGLAGEEQFF. CDR3 in DNA: TGTGCCAGCAGCTCAGCGGGACTAGCGGGAGAAGAGCAGTTCTTC. The variable domain in full, completed from reference TRBV7-2 and TRBJ2-1, reads GAGVSQSPSNKVTEKGKDVELRCDPISGHTALYWYRQSLGQGLEFLIYFQGNSAPDKSGLPSDRFSAERTGGSVSTLTIQRTQQEDSAVYLCASSSAGLAGEEQFFGPGTRLTVL.

This clonotype was seen only a few times. The V call is TRBV6-5, the J call TRBJ1-1; no clear D. Germline V gene data show CDR1 as MNHEY and CDR2 as SVGAGI. This CDR3 is 13 amino acids long. Trimming left V 0 bases short and J 3 bases short, with 5 bases between. CDR3 region: CASSYSPYTEAFF. CDR3 bases: TGTGCCAGCAGTTACTCCCCGTACACTGAAGCTTTCTTT.

This clonotype was seen at least ten times. The chain combines TRBV3-1 with TRBJ2-7; D is possibly TRBD1 (6 bases). Germline V gene data show CDR1 as LGHDT and CDR2 as YNNKEL (reference sequence). The CDR3 is 18 amino acids. V lost 0 bases, J lost 2 bases, and 20 bases lay in between. DNA of the CDR3: TGTGCCAGCAGCCAAGAGGGGGCCAACTTAGGACCAACCTACGAGCAGTACTTC. Translating gives CASSQEGANLGPTYEQYF.

There are many counts of this clonotype. The chain links TRBV28 to TRBJ1-5, with D tentatively TRBD1 (6 bases). CDR1 is MDHEN and CDR2 is SYDVKM in the germline V gene. This CDR3 has 17 amino acids. The ends were cut back, 5 bases at V and 1 base at J, with 18 bases in the middle. The CDR3 spells CASSPPGHGTSNQPQHF. The CDR3 coding sequence is TGTGCCAGCAGTCCTCCGGGACACGGGACGAGCAATCAGCCCCAGCATTTT.

The V gene is TRBV30, the J gene TRBJ1-1; D may be TRBD1 (6 bases). The CDR3 runs 13 residues. V lost 3 bases, J lost 4 bases, and 12 bases lay in between. The germline gives CDR1 GTSNPN, CDR2 SVGIG (reference sequence). Here the CDR3 DNA reads TGTGCCTGGAGACCCAGGGGTGTCACTGAAGCTTTCTTT. Protein product: CAWRPRGVTEAFF.

This clonotype was seen only a few times. CDR3 region: CASSQDKLAGIDTQYF. The DNA of the CDR3 is TGTGCCAGCAGCCAAGATAAACTAGCGGGAATAGATACGCAGTATTTT. The chain links TRBV3-1 to TRBJ2-3; 10 nucleotides line up with TRBD2. J was trimmed by 5 bases and V by 0 bases; bases with no gene match: 5. This CDR3 spans 16 amino acids. Germline V gene lookup returns CDR1 LGHDT and CDR2 YNNKEL (reference sequence).

This clonotype was detected a few times. V and J are TRBV2 and TRBJ2-1; D unclear. Germline CDR1 reads SNHLY; CDR2 reads FYNNEI. The CDR3 is 12 amino acids. With 4 bases removed from V and 5 bases from J, the gap between germline ends came to 6 bases. The CDR3 is CASSVSDNEQFF. For the CDR3, the DNA is TGTGCCAGCAGTGTGTCCGACAATGAGCAGTTCTTC.

The chain employs TRBV6-2 or TRBV6-3 and TRBJ1-2, with 8 bases matching TRBD1. Looked up from germline, CDR1 is MNHEY and CDR2 is SVGEGT. The CDR3 length is 13 residues. J lost 5 bases, V lost 6 bases, and 5 bases had no gene match. DNA of the CDR3: TGTGCCAGCAGCGACAGGGGTGGTTATGGCTACACCTTC. This gives the protein CASSDRGGYGYTF.

This chain uses TRBV30 with TRBJ1-2; D remains ambiguous. The V and J ends lost 4 bases and 6 bases respectively, with 12 bases between them. CDR1 is GTSNPN, CDR2 SVGIG, per germline (reference sequence). This CDR3 comprises 12 residues. CDR3 nucleotide sequence: TGTGCCTGGAAAAGGGTGACTGATGGCTACACCTTC. The encoded protein is CAWKRVTDGYTF. The full variable domain, in which reference TRBV30 and TRBJ1-2 provide the parts outside the CDR3, is SQTIHQWPATLVQPVGSPLSLECTVEGTSNPNLYWYRQAAGRGLQLLFYSVGIGQISSEVPQNLSASRPQDRQFILSSKKLLLSDSGFYLCAWKRVTDGYTFGSGTRLTVV.

The chain uses TRBV5-6 and TRBJ2-5, with a tentative D call TRBD1 (7 bases). The V and J ends lost 3 bases and 5 bases respectively, with 14 bases between them. CDR1 and CDR2 (germline): SGHDT, YYEEEE. The CDR3 contains 14 residues. The CDR3 DNA sequence: TGTGCCAGCAGCTCTGCAGGGGGGATTGAGACCCAGTACTTC. This sequence encodes CASSSAGGIETQYF.

The sample holds many counts of this clonotype. The chain employs TRBV27 and TRBJ1-5; no firm D call. This CDR3 spans 14 amino acids. Trimming removed 7 bases from V and 2 bases from J, with 12 bases in between. Germline values: CDR1 MNHEY, CDR2 SMNVEV (reference sequence). CDR3 sequence: CASTKRGGNQPQHF. CDR3 DNA: TGTGCCAGCACTAAACGCGGAGGCAATCAGCCCCAGCATTTT.

This clonotype was observed a few times. The gene calls are TRBV20-1 and TRBJ2-1; 10 positions match TRBD2. Unmatched junction bases numbered 6, after V lost 6 bases and J lost 4 bases. Germline lookup yields CDR1 DFQATT and CDR2 SNEGSKA (reference sequence). The CDR3 length is 14 residues. The CDR3, as DNA: TGCAGTGCCACCACTAGCGGGGATTACAATGAGCAGTTCTTC. Translated: CSATTSGDYNEQFF.

This clonotype was observed a few times. The rearrangement uses TRBV6-1 and TRBJ2-1; perhaps D is TRBD1 or TRBD2 (6 bases each). The CDR3 sequence is 15 residues long. V shed 4 bases and J shed 4 bases, with 14 bases lying between them. Germline V CDR1 and CDR2: MNHNS, SASEGT. The DNA for the CDR3 is TGTGCCAGCAGTGGGGGGGCGTCGGGGTACAATGAGCAGTTCTTC. This codes for CASSGGASGYNEQFF.

The V and J genes are TRBV25-1 and TRBJ2-4; D unresolved. There are 11 residues in the CDR3. Trimming removed 4 bases from V and 9 bases from J, with 7 bases in between. CDR1 and CDR2 (germline): MGHDK, SYGVNS. This chain's CDR3 is CASSAGGIQYF. In DNA form, the CDR3 reads TGTGCCAGCAGTGCGGGTGGCATTCAGTACTTC.

The CDR3 nucleotides are TGTGCCAGCAGCCCACAGCCGGGACGGGCCACCTACGAGCAGTACTTC. Protein product: CASSPQPGRATYEQYF. The chain joins TRBV5-5 to TRBJ2-7; the D call may be TRBD1 or TRBD2 (5 bases each). Germline assignment: CDR1 SGHKS and CDR2 YYEKEE (reference sequence). The length of the CDR3 is 16 residues. V shed 4 bases and J shed 2 bases, with 19 bases lying between them.

The rearrangement uses TRBV24-1 and TRBJ2-1, with 15 positions matching TRBD2. V lost 3 bases and J lost 7; bases outside the gene matches: 9. The V gene's germline CDR1 is KGHDR and CDR2 SFDVKD. This CDR3 is built from 18 residues. The CDR3 nucleotides read TGTGCCACCAGTGATCCCACGCTGGGACTAGCGGGAGGAAATGAGCAGTTCTTC. Its protein product is CATSDPTLGLAGGNEQFF.

The rearrangement links TRBV5-1 to TRBJ2-1; 9 bases match TRBD1. From germline, CDR1 is SGHRS and CDR2 YFSETQ. J gave up 8 bases and V 4 bases, and 7 bases lay outside the gene matches. The CDR3 is 14 amino acids. The CDR3 is CASSGGQGRDEQFF. In nucleotides, the CDR3 is TGCGCCAGCAGCGGGGGACAGGGCCGGGATGAGCAGTTCTTC.

The V and J genes are TRBV5-1 and TRBJ2-5; D possibly corresponds to TRBD1 (6 bases). The CDR3 loop spans 14 amino acids. Trimming cost V 2 bases and J 5 bases, with 13 bases left between them. The germline V gene encodes CDR1 SGHRS and CDR2 YFSETQ. Here the CDR3 DNA reads TGCGCCAGCAGCTTTCAGGGGATGGGGGAGACCCAGTACTTC. Translated, it gives CASSFQGMGETQYF. The full variable domain, with the rest looked up from reference TRBV5-1 and TRBJ2-5, is KAGVTQTPRYLIKTRGQQVTLSCSPISGHRSVSWYQQTPGQGLQFLFEYFSETQRNKGNFPGRFSGRQFSNSRSEMNVSTLELGDSALYLCASSFQGMGETQYFGPGTRLLVL.

In this sample, this clonotype turned up a few times. The germline gene is not matched at one end of the junction; a read error may be the cause. The J gene is TRBJ2-5, the V gene TRBV2, with D possibly matching TRBD2 (6 bases). Germline V CDR1 and CDR2: SNHLY, FYNNEI. The CDR3 is made up of 13 amino acids. CDR3 sequence: CASSGSSRETRYF. DNA of the CDR3: TGTGCCAGCAGTGGGAGTAGCCGGGAGACCCGGTACTTC.

This clonotype was found many times. In DNA form, the CDR3 reads TGTGCCAGCAGTTTAGGACAGGGGGTTGGAAACATTCAGTACTTC. As protein: CASSLGQGVGNIQYF. This sequence joins TRBV27 and TRBJ2-4; 10 nucleotides agree with TRBD1. The CDR3 totals 15 residues. The germline V gene has CDR1 MNHEY and CDR2 SMNVEV (reference sequence). The V gene end was trimmed by 2 bases and the J gene end by 6 bases; junction bases not matched to a gene: 4.

This clonotype was recorded at least ten times. The chain uses TRBV6-1 and TRBJ1-5; the D gene is possibly TRBD1 (6 bases). The germline V gene has CDR1 MNHNS and CDR2 SASEGT. With 8 bases removed from V and 4 bases from J, the gap between germline ends came to 18 bases. This CDR3 comprises 15 residues. The CDR3 spells CASFPGQTKNQPQHF. The CDR3 nucleotides are TGTGCCAGCTTCCCAGGACAGACCAAGAATCAGCCCCAGCATTTT.

The sample holds many counts of this clonotype. The chain uses TRBV28 and TRBJ1-5; D remains unclear. The CDR3 is 13 residues long. The V and J ends lost 2 bases and 5 bases respectively, with 7 bases between them. The germline gives CDR1 MDHEN, CDR2 SYDVKM. CDR3 region: CASSLKDDQPQHF. The CDR3 DNA reads as TGTGCCAGCAGTTTAAAGGATGATCAGCCCCAGCATTTT.

As for this clonotype: A much larger clone differs by one base, so this may be a read error. The chain combines TRBV7-9 with TRBJ1-1, with a weak D call TRBD1 (5 bases). The germline V gene has CDR1 SEHNR and CDR2 FQNEAQ (reference sequence). The V end lost 5 bases, the J end lost 1 base, and 11 bases lay between the germline ends. The CDR3 covers 14 residues. The CDR3 here is CASSAGGENTEAFF. Written as DNA, the CDR3 is TGTGCCAGCAGCGCAGGAGGGGAGAACACTGAAGCTTTCTTT.